One sample yielded the 20 T cell receptor beta chains listed below, sequenced in a study of T cells after yellow fever vaccination. In TCRdb, the 5' RACE reads were re-called with MiXCR into one record per CDR3 protein. The table includes around 300,000 distinct CDR3 sequences, 3.5% to 5% detected once. The specimen comprised PBMCs, sampled 15 days after the yellow fever booster vaccination. These receptors came from a man aged 18 to 29 who received the YFV17D yellow fever vaccine.

This clonotype was detected many times. The gene calls are TRBV5-1 and TRBJ2-2; D may correspond to TRBD1 or TRBD2 (5 bases each). Germline loops: CDR1 SGHRS, CDR2 YFSETQ. The CDR3 covers 18 residues. The V end lost 0 bases, the J end lost 1 base, and 16 bases lay between the germline ends. CDR3 loop: CASSLGQAGTVNTGELFF. The CDR3 DNA is TGCGCCAGCAGCTTGGGGCAGGCCGGGACGGTGAACACCGGGGAGCTGTTTTTT.

This clonotype was detected ten times or more. The chain is built from TRBV5-1 and TRBJ1-2; TRBD1 agrees at 10 bases. The V gene's germline CDR1 is SGHRS and CDR2 YFSETQ. The V and J ends lost 4 bases and 7 bases, in that order; junction bases with no gene match: 7. This CDR3 spans 14 amino acids. The chain's CDR3 is CASSLGQGSSGYTF. The CDR3 DNA reads as TGCGCCAGCAGCCTGGGACAGGGGTCAAGTGGCTACACCTTC.

The chain employs TRBV5-1 and TRBJ1-1, with TRBD1 as a possible D gene (5 bases). Trimming pared 4 bases from V and 8 bases from J, leaving 12 bases between. The CDR3 loop spans 12 amino acids. The germline V gene has CDR1 SGHRS and CDR2 YFSETQ. The CDR3 region is CASSPVGREAFF. The CDR3 DNA reads as TGCGCCAGCAGCCCGGTGGGGCGAGAAGCTTTCTTT.

This clonotype was picked up a small number of times. The chain carries TRBV29-1 and TRBJ1-2; 8 nucleotides agree with TRBD1. The CDR3 spans 13 residues. Unmatched junction bases numbered 4, after V lost 6 bases and J lost 1 base. Germline V gene lookup returns CDR1 SQVTM and CDR2 ANQGSEA. The CDR3, as DNA: TGCAGCGTGGAGGACAGGGATAACTATGGCTACACCTTC. It specifies CSVEDRDNYGYTF. The variable domain in full, with the rest retrieved from reference TRBV29-1 and TRBJ1-2, is SAVISQKPSRDICQRGTSLTIQCQVDSQVTMMFWYRQQPGQSLTLIATANQGSEATYESGFVIDKFPISRPNLTFSTLTVSNMSPEDSSIYLCSVEDRDNYGYTFGSGTRLTVV.

This clonotype was found once. The V and J genes are TRBV12-3 or TRBV12-4 and TRBJ2-6; TRBD1 matches at 7 bases. The CDR3 has 17 residues. Losses at the gene ends were 6 bases for V and 0 bases for J; bases not matched to a gene: 8. The CDR3 reads CASSPGTAISGANVLTF. For the CDR3, the DNA is TGTGCCAGCAGCCCCGGGACAGCTATCTCTGGGGCCAACGTCCTGACTTTC.

J is TRBJ1-4 and V is TRBV7-9; D gene unclear. V was clipped by 9 bases and J by 0 bases, with 11 bases between them. Per the germline V gene, CDR1 is SEHNR and CDR2 is FQNEAQ (reference sequence). The length of the CDR3 is 14 residues. The CDR3 protein is CASGSTATNEKLFF. For the CDR3, the DNA is TGTGCCAGTGGATCCACTGCAACTAATGAAAAACTGTTTTTT.

This clonotype occurred many times. The CDR3 sequence is CATSREQGYGYTF. CDR3 nucleotides: TGTGCCACCAGCAGAGAACAGGGCTATGGCTACACCTTC. The chain links TRBV15 to TRBJ1-2; perhaps TRBD1 as D (6 bases). V was pared by 0 bases and J by 4 bases, with 6 bases between. Germline lookup yields CDR1 LNHNV and CDR2 YYDKDF (reference sequence). The CDR3 consists of 13 residues.

This clonotype was picked up many times. The CDR3: CASSYGGTYEQYF. CDR3 nucleotides: TGTGCCAGCAGTTACGGGGGTACCTACGAGCAGTACTTC. The V call is TRBV6-6, the J call TRBJ2-7, with D tentatively TRBD1 or TRBD2 (5 bases each). CDR1 and CDR2 (germline): MNHNY, SVGAGI (reference sequence). The CDR3 has 13 residues. V shed 2 bases and J shed 2 bases, with 7 bases lying between them.

This clonotype was observed many times. The rearrangement joins TRBV10-3 to TRBJ2-3; D remains unclear. V was cut by 7 bases and J by 4 bases, with 6 bases left in between. This CDR3 comprises 11 residues. Germline-derived CDR1 and CDR2 are ENHRY and SYGVKD. The CDR3 loop is CAIMSSDTQYF. CDR3 sequence (DNA): TGTGCCATCATGAGCTCAGATACGCAGTATTTT.

The sample holds many counts of this clonotype. The chain combines TRBV18 with TRBJ2-7, with a possible D match to TRBD1 (5 bases). Looked up from germline, CDR1 is KGHSH and CDR2 is LQKENI. CDR3 size: 14 residues. Trimming stripped 4 bases from V and 4 bases from J, with 14 bases between. DNA of the CDR3: TGTGCCAGCTCACTCCGACAGACCCTGTACGAGCAGTACTTC. Protein product: CASSLRQTLYEQYF.

The table lists this clonotype with many counts. CDR3 protein: CSVAGPTSTDTQYF. As DNA, the CDR3 is TGCAGCGTCGCAGGCCCCACTAGCACAGATACGCAGTATTTT. This rearrangement joins TRBV29-1 to TRBJ2-3; D remains unclear. The length of the CDR3 is 14 residues. Germline CDR1 is SQVTM and CDR2 is ANQGSEA. With 6 bases removed from V and 0 bases from J, the gap between germline ends came to 13 bases.

This rearrangement joins TRBV29-1 to TRBJ2-3; TRBD2 aligns across 11 bases. The CDR3 is 16 residues long. The V and J ends lost 2 bases and 2 bases, in that order; junction bases with no gene match: 6. The germline V gene has CDR1 SQVTM and CDR2 ANQGSEA. CDR3 coding DNA: TGCAGCGTTGAATTGGGACTAGCGGAGACCACAGATACGCAGTATTTT. Its protein product is CSVELGLAETTDTQYF.

There are many counts of this clonotype. The chain joins TRBV6-1 to TRBJ1-4; D ambiguous. V lost 1 base and J 8 bases, leaving 11 bases between the germline ends. Germline V lookup: CDR1 MNHNS, CDR2 SASEGT. The CDR3 runs to 14 residues. The CDR3 is CASSEEIGGEKLFF. As DNA, the CDR3 is TGTGCCAGCAGTGAAGAGATCGGAGGCGAAAAACTGTTTTTT.

This clonotype was detected many times. The chain uses TRBV7-6 and TRBJ2-7; D call uncertain. Trimming took 4 bases from V and 3 from J, leaving 10 bases between them. The CDR3 consists of 13 residues. Germline CDR1 SGHVS, CDR2 FNYEAQ. The CDR3 spells CASSSTADYEQYF. In nucleotides, the CDR3 is TGTGCCAGCAGCTCCACCGCCGACTACGAGCAGTACTTC.

In its sample, this clonotype was seen many times. V is TRBV6-2 or TRBV6-3 and J is TRBJ2-3; the D gene is possibly TRBD1 (5 bases). Germline values: CDR1 MNHEY, CDR2 SVGEGT. V was pared by 9 bases and J by 4 bases, with 8 bases between. This CDR3 is 11 amino acids long. The CDR3 is CASGQADTQYF. The CDR3 DNA reads as TGTGCCAGTGGACAAGCAGATACGCAGTATTTT.

This clonotype was detected a few times. The chain employs TRBV6-5 and TRBJ1-4; D perhaps matches TRBD1 (5 bases). Trimming shortened V by 6 bases and J by 8 bases, and 16 bases separated the two germline ends. The CDR3 sequence is 14 residues long. Looked up from germline, CDR1 is MNHEY and CDR2 is SVGAGI. The CDR3 loop is CASSPRSGGEKLFF. In DNA form, the CDR3 reads TGTGCCAGCAGCCCCAGATCTGGGGGGGAAAAACTGTTTTTT.

This clonotype was recorded many times. The genes are TRBV20-1 and TRBJ2-7, with 13 nucleotides matching TRBD2. CDR3 length equals 15 residues. Germline lookup yields CDR1 DFQATT and CDR2 SNEGSKA (reference sequence). V trimming: 0 bases; J trimming: 7 bases; junction bases outside the gene matches: 6. The CDR3 nucleotides are TGCAGTGCTAGAGATAAACTAGCGGGGGGGCCTGAGCAGTACGTC. Translated: CSARDKLAGGPEQYV.

This clonotype appeared many times. The rearrangement uses TRBV12-3 or TRBV12-4 and TRBJ1-1; weak D call: TRBD1 (6 bases). V lost 4 bases and J lost 5, with 11 bases in between. The CDR3 has 13 residues. DNA of the CDR3: TGTGCCAGCAGTTCAGGGGAGGGAACTGAAGCTTTCTTT. Its protein is CASSSGEGTEAFF.

This clonotype was observed at least ten times. The rearrangement joins TRBV4-2 to TRBJ2-2, with D perhaps TRBD1 (6 bases). The CDR3 is made up of 17 amino acids. Germline V CDR1 and CDR2: LGHNA, YNFKEQ. V was shortened by 1 base and J by 4 bases, with 16 bases between the two germline ends. CDR3 protein: CASSQATTGLGTGELFF. As DNA, the CDR3 is TGTGCCAGCAGCCAAGCTACCACAGGGTTAGGCACCGGGGAGCTGTTTTTT.

This clonotype was detected a few times. The chain uses TRBV20-1 and TRBJ1-2, with TRBD1 as a possible D gene (6 bases). The germline V and J ends were trimmed by 4 bases and 4 bases, with 13 bases remaining between them. The CDR3 sequence is 13 residues long. CDR1 and CDR2 from the germline V gene are DFQATT and SNEGSKA (reference sequence). CDR3 protein: CSATSGEIYGYTF. In DNA, the CDR3 is TGCAGTGCTACGTCAGGGGAAATCTATGGCTACACCTTC.